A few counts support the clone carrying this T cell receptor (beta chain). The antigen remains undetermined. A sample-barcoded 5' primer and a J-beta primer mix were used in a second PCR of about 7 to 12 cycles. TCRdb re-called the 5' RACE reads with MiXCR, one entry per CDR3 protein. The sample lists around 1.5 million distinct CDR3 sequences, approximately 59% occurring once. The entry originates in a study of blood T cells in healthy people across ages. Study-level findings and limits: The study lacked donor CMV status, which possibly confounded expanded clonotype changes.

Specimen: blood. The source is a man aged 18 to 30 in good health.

The CDR3 region has the DNA TGTGCCACTTCATTGACAGGGGGTCGGTACGAGCAGTACTTC. Amino acid sequence: CATSLTGGRYEQYF. The chain couples TRBV28 to TRBJ2-7, with TRBD1 identical over 9 bases. Trimming removed 10 bases from V and 4 bases from J; junction bases left unmatched: 11. CDR3 size: 14 residues. Looked up from germline, CDR1 is MDHEN and CDR2 is SYDVKM.